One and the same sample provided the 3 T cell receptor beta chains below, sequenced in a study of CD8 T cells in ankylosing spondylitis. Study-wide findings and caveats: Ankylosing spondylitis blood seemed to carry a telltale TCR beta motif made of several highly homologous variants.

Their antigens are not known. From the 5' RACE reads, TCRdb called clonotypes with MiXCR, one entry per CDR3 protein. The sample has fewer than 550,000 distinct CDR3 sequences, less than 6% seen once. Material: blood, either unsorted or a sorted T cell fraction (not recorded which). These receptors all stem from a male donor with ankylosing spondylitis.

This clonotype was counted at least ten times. The CDR3 DNA is TGCAGTGCTTACCGTAGCGGGAGGGGGGATGAGCAGTTCTTC. Residues: CSAYRSGRGDEQFF. This chain connects TRBV20-1 to TRBJ2-1, with TRBD2 matching over 11 bases. The CDR3 is made up of 14 amino acids. J lost 8 bases, V lost 5 bases, and 8 bases had no gene match. The germline V gene has CDR1 DFQATT and CDR2 SNEGSKA (reference sequence).

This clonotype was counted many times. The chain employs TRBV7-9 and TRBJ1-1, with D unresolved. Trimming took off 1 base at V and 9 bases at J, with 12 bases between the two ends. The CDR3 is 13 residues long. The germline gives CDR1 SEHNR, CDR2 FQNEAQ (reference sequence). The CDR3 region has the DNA TGTGCCAGCAGCTTAGGGGCAGCTCGTCAAGCTTTCTTT. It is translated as CASSLGAARQAFF.

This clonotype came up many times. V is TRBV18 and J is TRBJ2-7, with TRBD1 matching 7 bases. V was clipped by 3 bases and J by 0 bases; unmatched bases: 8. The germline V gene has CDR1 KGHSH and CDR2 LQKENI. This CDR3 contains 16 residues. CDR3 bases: TGTGCCAGCTCACCCCAAGAGGGACAGCTCTCCTACGAGCAGTACTTC. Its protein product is CASSPQEGQLSYEQYF.